This T cell receptor (beta chain) was found in a study of CD8 T cells in Susac syndrome. J lost 4 bases, V lost 5 bases, and 12 bases had no gene match. CDR1 SGHTA and CDR2 FQGNSA come from the germline V gene. This CDR3 is 16 amino acids long. Roughly 0.45 to 1 ug RNA was reverse transcribed with random hexamers. The CDR3 of TCR beta was amplified by immunoSEQ multiplex PCR across 54 Vbeta and 13 Jbeta. Using its own MiXCR run on the immunoSEQ multiplex PCR reads, TCRdb lists one record per CDR3 protein. The sample records about 290,000 distinct CDR3 sequences, over 75% being singletons. TCR beta sequencing covered blood CD8+ and CD4+ T cells. Isolation of CD8+ and CD4+ T cells was performed negatively, whereas enrichment of TEMRA cells was done by FACS.

The chain carries TRBV7-2 and TRBJ2-5, with 8 bases identical to TRBD2. The sample was CD8+ T cells from PBMCs. The source is a human donor with multiple sclerosis. CDR3 residues: CASSLGLRGAGETQYF. The CDR3 coding sequence is TGTGCCAGCAGCCTAGGCCTGCGGGGGGCGGGAGAGACCCAGTACTTC.